Detailed here is one T cell receptor beta chain. The sample originates from a study of blood T cell repertoires in COVID-19. Overall study context: Samples taken during acute and convalescent COVID-19 were collected in the United States, Italy and Spain. From T cells, B-cell-depleted T cells, or PBMCs came the material, which was cDNA or gDNA.

As originally analysed: Amplification of reference gene primers was used by the study to estimate nucleated cell counts. This table comes from immunoSEQ multiplex PCR, and its TCRdb copy is limited to in-frame clones, with some not included. Clone size and V and J calls were adopted from that table, with D and trimming inferred from the DNA. The profile shows some 150,000 clones, 86% of them singletons. The germline V gene has CDR1 SEHNR and CDR2 FQNEAQ (reference sequence). With 0 bases removed from V and 1 base from J, the gap between germline ends came to 13 bases. CDR3 size: 16 residues. The TCR originated in a woman in her fifties or sixties with acute or convalescent COVID-19. Sequencing was carried out using peripheral blood. The chain has TRBV7-9 and TRBJ2-7, with D possibly being TRBD2 (6 bases). The DNA for the CDR3 is TGTGCCAGCAGCTTAGCGCGAGGGACTGGTTCCTACGAGCAGTACTTC. Its protein is CASSLARGTGSYEQYF.